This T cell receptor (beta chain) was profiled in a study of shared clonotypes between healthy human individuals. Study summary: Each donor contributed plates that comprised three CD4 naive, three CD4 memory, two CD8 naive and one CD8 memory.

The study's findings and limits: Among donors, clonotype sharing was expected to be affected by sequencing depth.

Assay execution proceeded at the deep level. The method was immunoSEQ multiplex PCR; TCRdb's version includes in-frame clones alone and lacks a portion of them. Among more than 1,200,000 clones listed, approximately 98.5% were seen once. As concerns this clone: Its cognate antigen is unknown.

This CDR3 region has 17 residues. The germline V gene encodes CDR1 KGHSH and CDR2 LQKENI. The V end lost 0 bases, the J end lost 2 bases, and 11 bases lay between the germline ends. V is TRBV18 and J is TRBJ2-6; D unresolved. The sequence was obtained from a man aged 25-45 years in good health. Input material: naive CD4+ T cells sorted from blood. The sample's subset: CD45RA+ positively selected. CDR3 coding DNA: TGTGCCAGCTCACCACCGTGGGAATCCGCTGGGGCCAACGTCCTGACTTTC. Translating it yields CASSPPWESAGANVLTF.